The table lists the clone carrying this T cell receptor beta chain with a count of one. Under the authors' procedure: The assay estimated nucleated cells by amplifying reference gene primers. Using immunoSEQ multiplex PCR, the repertoire was profiled, and TCRdb retains in-frame clones only, with some absent. The V and J calls and clone size come from that table; D and trimming were worked out from the DNA. The sample carries about 42,000 clones, about nine tenths recorded once. V was trimmed by 11 bases and J by 8 bases, leaving 15 bases between them. The CDR3 spans 11 residues. Germline V gene sequence: CDR1 MGHDK, CDR2 SYGVNS. These data originate in a study of blood T cell repertoires in COVID-19. Study details: Acute and convalescent COVID-19 samples came from the United States, Italy and Spain. The cDNA or gDNA used as material had been derived from T cells, B-cell-depleted T cells, or PBMCs.

The sample comprised peripheral blood. The TCR comes from a human donor in a cohort sampled during active COVID-19. This rearrangement joins TRBV25-1 to TRBJ1-2; D possibly corresponds to TRBD1 (5 bases). CDR3 DNA sequence: TGTGCCTCTAGTGGGGCAGGCGGCTACACCTTC. As protein: CASSGAGGYTF.